Listed below are T cell receptor beta chains from one sample, sequenced in a study of blood T cell repertoires in COVID-19. Using immunoSEQ multiplex PCR, the repertoire was profiled, and TCRdb retains in-frame clones only, with some absent. The sample lists 160,000 or so clones, approximately 81% seen once, with 8% in the top ten. Material: PBMCs or T cells enriched from blood (not recorded which). These receptors all stem from a woman aged 45-59 years who had recovered from COVID-19. Each CDR3 is given with its conserved first and last residue. Fields, in order: CDR3 DNA, CDR3 protein, V gene, D gene, J gene, clone size. The D gene is left open where the match is weak. The size of a clone is reported for some rows only, either as once, few or many, or as a class for expanded clones.

TGTGCCAGCAGCCGCCGAGGTGAAGCTTTCTTT | CASSRRGEAFF | TRBV5-6 | NA | TRBJ1-1 | few
TGTGCCAGCAGTTACCGCGCGGGCTCGAGGAGCTATGAGCAGTTCTTC | CASSYRAGSRSYEQFF | TRBV6-5 | NA | TRBJ2-1 | once
TGTGCCAGCAGCTTAGACAGTTCTAACTATGGCTACACCTTC | CASSLDSSNYGYTF | TRBV7-2 | NA | TRBJ1-2 | NA
TGTGCCAGCAGTGGAGGTTTGGAGACCCAGTACTTC | CASSGGLETQYF | TRBV2 | NA | TRBJ2-5 | few
TGTGCCAGCAGCTCTAACCAGGGCTTTGGCTATGGCTACACCTTC | CASSSNQGFGYGYTF | TRBV7-6 | NA | TRBJ1-2 | NA
TGTGCCAGCAGTGAAGCGGCCGGGACTAGCGGACGCACAGATACGCAGTATTTT | CASSEAAGTSGRTDTQYF | TRBV6-1 | TRBD2 | TRBJ2-3 | NA
TGCAGTGCTACCCGGCAAGAGACCCAGTACTTC | CSATRQETQYF | TRBV20-1 | NA | TRBJ2-5 | NA
TGTGCCAGCAGCTTAGAAATGAGGACAGGGGATCTAGGCAATCAGCCCCAGCATTTT | CASSLEMRTGDLGNQPQHF | TRBV7-2 | TRBD1 | TRBJ1-5 | NA
TGCGCCAGCAGCCCTAATACAGGGGCGAACGAAAAACTGTTTTTT | CASSPNTGANEKLFF | TRBV4-1 | TRBD1 | TRBJ1-4 | NA
TGTGCCAGCAGCCTAACCGCGGGAGTGCCCACAGATACGCAGTATTTT | CASSLTAGVPTDTQYF | TRBV7-3 | TRBD2 | TRBJ2-3 | once
TGTGCCAGCAGCCAAGGGGCCCAAAACATTCAGTACTTC | CASSQGAQNIQYF | TRBV3-1/TRBV3-2 | NA | TRBJ2-4 | NA
TGTGCCAGCTCACCACCCGGTTCCCGAGAGACCCAGTACTTC | CASSPPGSRETQYF | TRBV18 | NA | TRBJ2-5 | NA
TGTGCCAGCAGGGACAGAAATAATGAAAAACTGTTTTTT | CASRDRNNEKLFF | TRBV6-5 | NA | TRBJ1-4 | NA
TGTGCCAGCAGCCAATCGGGACTGAGCTCCTACAATGAGCAGTTCTTC | CASSQSGLSSYNEQFF | TRBV3-1/TRBV3-2 | NA | TRBJ2-1 | NA
TGTGCCAGTAGTGGGCTTTTCGCGGGGGACACCTTC | CASSGLFAGDTF | TRBV19 | NA | TRBJ1-2 | NA
TGTGCCAGCAGCTTAGTAGCTGGGTCCGAGACCCAGTACTTC | CASSLVAGSETQYF | TRBV11-3 | NA | TRBJ2-5 | NA
TGTGCCAGCAGCAGACAGTCGAACACTGAAGCTTTCTTT | CASSRQSNTEAFF | TRBV11-3 | NA | TRBJ1-1 | NA
TGTGCCAGCAGCTACTACCGGGACTTGGGGTCACCCCTCCACTTT | CASSYYRDLGSPLHF | TRBV7-2 | NA | TRBJ1-6 | NA